A selection of T cell receptor beta chains follows, all from one sample in a study of T cells in Graves' hyperthyroidism and ophthalmopathy. TCRdb recomputed calls from the multiplex PCR reads with MiXCR, one row per CDR3 protein. This sample has around 210,000 distinct CDR3 sequences, with approximately 16% found just once. The material sequenced was blood. Receptor source: a woman aged 50 to 60 with Graves' hyperthyroidism. The CDR3 runs from the conserved cysteine through the conserved F or W. D genes are given only for firm matches. Clone size is not always given. Where it is, it says once, few, many or a class for expanded clones.

>TRBV27|few|TRBJ1-2|.|14
TGTGCCAGCAGTGAGAGCTTAGGGAGCTATGGCTACACCTTC
CASSESLGSYGYTF
>TRBV6-2/TRBV6-3|.|TRBJ1-3|.|17
TGTTCCACCTCCAATCAAGGAGGCCCAGACTCTGGAAACACCATATATTTT
CSTSNQGGPDSGNTIYF
>TRBV7-2|.|TRBJ2-7|TRBD2|14
TGTGCCAGCAGCTCCGTTGCGGGAGTCGGCGAGCAGTACTTC
CASSSVAGVGEQYF
>TRBV20-1|.|TRBJ1-5|.|13
TGCAGTGCTGGTCTGGGGGGCAATCAGCCCCAGCATTTT
CSAGLGGNQPQHF
>TRBV27|many|TRBJ1-1|.|16
TGTGCCAGCAGTTTAAAGGTCCAGCCTTACACTGGTGAAGCTTTCTTT
CASSLKVQPYTGEAFF
>TRBV30|many|TRBJ2-3|TRBD2|17
TGTGCCTGGAGGGGGGGGACTAGCGGATTTAGCACAGATACGCAGTATTTT
CAWRGGTSGFSTDTQYF
>TRBV5-1|many|TRBJ1-5|TRBD1|15
TGCGCCAGCAGCCCGACAGGGTCTAGCAATCAGCCCCAGCATTTT
CASSPTGSSNQPQHF
>TRBV27|once|TRBJ2-7|TRBD2|16
TGTGCCAGCAGTTCCCTAGCGGGATACCTAGACTACGAGCAGTACTTC
CASSSLAGYLDYEQYF
>TRBV20-1|many|TRBJ1-3|TRBD1|16
TGCAGTGCAACCGGGACAGGGATTTTCTCTGGAAACACCATATATTTT
CSATGTGIFSGNTIYF
>TRBV19|.|TRBJ2-2|.|16
TGTGCCAGTAGTATAGGTGGCAGAACGAACACCGGGGAGCTGTTTTTT
CASSIGGRTNTGELFF
>TRBV3-1|many|TRBJ2-5|.|14
TGTGCCAGCAGCACCCAAGGGGGAGGGGAGACCCAGTACTTC
CASSTQGGGETQYF
>TRBV27|many|TRBJ1-6|.|15
TGTGCCAGCAGTTCAGGAACAGGGTACCATTCACCCCTCCACTTT
CASSSGTGYHSPLHF
>TRBV11-2|.|TRBJ2-5|TRBD2|15
TGTGCCAGCAGCTTAGGGCTAGCGGGAGTTTCGGCCCAGTACTTC
CASSLGLAGVSAQYF
>TRBV5-1|many|TRBJ2-1|TRBD2|19
TGCGCCAGCAGCTTGCCCGAGGGAGCGGGAGACCCCATGGGGAATGAGCAGTTCTTC
CASSLPEGAGDPMGNEQFF
>TRBV7-9|.|TRBJ2-7|.|13
TGTGCCAGCAGCCATGCGGGTGGCTACGAGCAGTACTTC
CASSHAGGYEQYF
>TRBV5-1|many|TRBJ1-1|TRBD1|15
TGCGCCAGCAGCTCAGGACAGGGCCAGAACACTGAAGCTTTCTTT
CASSSGQGQNTEAFF
>TRBV6-6|many|TRBJ1-1|.|15
TGTGCCAGCAGTTACTTGGGGACCATGAACACTGAAGCTTTCTTT
CASSYLGTMNTEAFF
>TRBV28|many|TRBJ1-4|TRBD1|14
TGTGCCAGCAGCGAGGGGGCAGTTAATGAAAAACTGTTTTTT
CASSEGAVNEKLFF
>TRBV9|.|TRBJ2-1|TRBD2|15
TGTGCCAGCAGCCCAGAACTAGCGGGAGCATATGAGCAGTTCTTC
CASSPELAGAYEQFF
>TRBV11-1|many|TRBJ2-1|.|14
TGTGCCAGCAGCCCCCCCGGGGCTCGCGTCGGGCAGTTCTTC
CASSPPGARVGQFF
>TRBV9|.|TRBJ2-1|TRBD2|15
TGTGCCAGCAGCGTAGGACTAGCGCCTAACAATGAGCAGTTCTTC
CASSVGLAPNNEQFF
>TRBV10-3|many|TRBJ2-5|.|14
TGTGCCATCAGTGAGACAGGGCTGGTAGAGACCCAGTACTTC
CAISETGLVETQYF
>TRBV7-3|many|TRBJ2-3|.|16
TGTGCCAGCAGCTTAGGGAGTTCGCGCTTGACAGATACGCAGTATTTT
CASSLGSSRLTDTQYF
>TRBV7-6|.|TRBJ2-1|TRBD2|12
TGTGCCAGCAGCCCTGGGTGGGGGGGACAGTTCTTC
CASSPGWGGQFF
>TRBV7-9|.|TRBJ2-1|TRBD2|20
TGTGCCAGCAACCCAGCCCCCTTCGGGAGGGCCTCATATCCCGAAAATGAGCAGTTCTTC
CASNPAPFGRASYPENEQFF
>TRBV7-6|.|TRBJ2-3|.|14
TGTGCCAGCAGCTTAGATTACCCAGCATCTACGCAGTATTTT
CASSLDYPASTQYF
>TRBV12-3/TRBV12-4|few|TRBJ2-1|TRBD2|17
TGTGCCAGCAGTCTCCGACTAGCGGGATTGTCTCGCAATGAGCAGTTCTTC
CASSLRLAGLSRNEQFF
>TRBV9|many|TRBJ1-1|.|15
TGTGCCAGCAGCTCCGTGACAGCCTCGAACACTGAAGCTTTCTTT
CASSSVTASNTEAFF
>TRBV20-1|.|TRBJ2-4|TRBD1|16
TGCAGTGCTAGAACCCACGGACAGGGTGGTCCATACATTCAGTACTTC
CSARTHGQGGPYIQYF
>TRBV12-3/TRBV12-4|many|TRBJ2-3|.|13
TGTGCCAGCAGTTACCCCCTCAAGGATACGCAGTATTTT
CASSYPLKDTQYF
>TRBV28|once|TRBJ2-7|.|14
TGTGCCAGCAGTTTGACAGCCTTCTCCTACGAGCAGTACTTC
CASSLTAFSYEQYF
>TRBV28|few|TRBJ2-2|.|14
TGTGCCAGCAGCCCCCATAGCTTGGCCGGGGAGCTGTTTTTT
CASSPHSLAGELFF
>TRBV20-1|.|TRBJ2-1|.|10
TGCAGTGCTGGTTTCAATGAGCAGTTCTTC
CSAGFNEQFF
>TRBV30|few|TRBJ2-2|TRBD1|15
TGTGCCTGGAGCCCCGGGACAGGGAACGCCGGGGAGCTGTTTTTT
CAWSPGTGNAGELFF
>TRBV7-6|.|TRBJ2-5|.|15
TGTGCCAGCAGCTTATCTCCGGGCCGACAAGAGACCCAGTACTTC
CASSLSPGRQETQYF
>TRBV12-3/TRBV12-4|once|TRBJ2-3|.|18
TGTGCCAGCATGGCCAGGGTGGGTGATGAGCGGGTGGCGGATACGCAGTATTTT
CASMARVGDERVADTQYF
>TRBV6-5|many|TRBJ2-7|.|15
TGTGCCAGCAGTTACTCGGAGAGGGTCCCCTACGAGCAGTACTTC
CASSYSERVPYEQYF
>TRBV20-1|few|TRBJ2-7|TRBD1|14
TGCAGTGCTAGAATGGGACAGGGAGAGTACGAGCAGTACTTC
CSARMGQGEYEQYF
>TRBV29-1|.|TRBJ1-1|.|13
TGCAGCGTTGAGAGAAACAGGAACACTGAAGCTTTCTTT
CSVERNRNTEAFF
>TRBV12-5|few|TRBJ2-1|.|18
TGTGCTAGTGGAAAGGGCCCCAATTTGCTAGATCACTACAATGAGCAGTTCTTC
CASGKGPNLLDHYNEQFF
>TRBV28|many|TRBJ1-1|.|12
TGTGCCAGCAGTTTCCCGCGCGCTGAAGCTTTCTTT
CASSFPRAEAFF
>TRBV20-1|few|TRBJ2-1|TRBD1|15
TGCAGTGCTAGAGTTCGGACAGGGGGGTTGAATGAGCAGTTCTTC
CSARVRTGGLNEQFF
>TRBV24-1|.|TRBJ1-5|.|15
TGTGCCACCAGTGACCCGGGACTCAGCAATCAGCCCCAGCATTTT
CATSDPGLSNQPQHF
>TRBV20-1|many|TRBJ2-3|.|10
TGCAGTGCTGGAACAGATACGCAGTATTTT
CSAGTDTQYF
>TRBV7-6|.|TRBJ2-7|TRBD2|14
TGTGCCAGCAGCTGGACTAGCGAGACCTACGAGCAGTACTTC
CASSWTSETYEQYF
>TRBV10-3|.|TRBJ2-1|TRBD2|15
TGTGCCATCAGAGCGGGACTAGCGGGAGGGAATGAGCAGTTCTTC
CAIRAGLAGGNEQFF
>TRBV12-3/TRBV12-4|many|TRBJ1-2|.|18
TGTGCCAGCACTAGGTCGAGGAAAGACGGGGGCGCTAACTATGGCTACACCTTC
CASTRSRKDGGANYGYTF
>TRBV28|many|TRBJ2-7|TRBD2|12
TGCGCCAGCAGTTGGGGGAGGGTCGAGCAGTACTTC
CASSWGRVEQYF
>TRBV3-1|many|TRBJ2-5|TRBD2|16
TGTGCCAGCAGCCAACCCACTAGCGGGACAAGGGAGACCCAGTACTTC
CASSQPTSGTRETQYF
>TRBV7-3|few|TRBJ2-4|.|15
TGTGCCAGCAGCCCCGCGGGCTGGGGCATATACATTCAGTACTTC
CASSPAGWGIYIQYF
>TRBV27|few|TRBJ2-6|.|16
TGTGCCAGCAGCCGACAGGCCCAATCTGGGGCCAACGTCCTGACTTTC
CASSRQAQSGANVLTF
>TRBV12-3/TRBV12-4|many|TRBJ1-2|.|16
TGTGCCAGCAGTTCACGCCTAAGACAGTTAAACTATGGCTACACCTTC
CASSSRLRQLNYGYTF
>TRBV6-1|many|TRBJ2-7|TRBD2|17
TGTGCCAGCAGTCAGACTAACGGGAGGGCCATAGCTACCGAGCAGTACTTC
CASSQTNGRAIATEQYF
>TRBV6-1|many|TRBJ2-5|.|15
TGTGCCAGCAGTGCTATTGGGCAGGGGCCTAAGACCCAGTACTTC
CASSAIGQGPKTQYF
>TRBV20-1|many|TRBJ2-1|.|14
TGCAGTGCTAGGAGTCTCGGGGGCTCCAATGAGCAGTTCTTC
CSARSLGGSNEQFF
>TRBV12-3/TRBV12-4|many|TRBJ1-1|.|13
TGTGCCAGCACCCTTTTGTGGGGGGCTGAAGCTTTCTTT
CASTLLWGAEAFF
>TRBV28|.|TRBJ2-7|TRBD1|12
TGTGCCAGCAGGACAGGGGGCTACGAGCAGTACTTC
CASRTGGYEQYF
>TRBV28|many|TRBJ2-3|.|15
TGTGCCAGCAGTTCTCGCGACAGTGGCACAGATACGCAGTATTTT
CASSSRDSGTDTQYF
>TRBV7-3|.|TRBJ1-2|TRBD1|14
TGTGCCAGCAGCCGACCCGGGACAGGGAATGGCTACACCTTC
CASSRPGTGNGYTF